This T cell receptor beta chain derives from a study of cytomegalovirus exposure and HLA in healthy donors (TCRdb year 2017). Background on the whole study: An earlier analysis of some 600 of the donors reported 250 to 350 Gb of sequence data and 95 million to 140 million unique TCR beta sequences obtained from roughly 180 million T cells. An early release that covered about 600 HLA-typed donors contained about 290 gigabases of sequencing data and around 85 million unique TCR sequences. The study aimed to test whether cataloging public T cell receptors could reveal signatures of past pathogen exposure. In a later analysis, previously published TCR beta repertoires from some 640 donors were re-analyzed and high-resolution HLA genotyping was added so that TCR occurrence patterns could be studied. An earlier analysis of some 500 of the donors applied high-throughput TCR beta sequencing to assess whether each TCR beta V gene segment acted as functional or pseudogenic. Genome-wide SNP genotypes for about three fifths of the roughly 670 donors were used in a later genetic analysis, which treated that subset as a discovery cohort. Class I and class II HLA loci were covered by the typing at four-digit resolution. Besides the first cohort of roughly 700 subjects, a separate validation cohort made up of roughly 120 different subjects was used. Rather than using new phenotypic data, the later analysis identified candidate immune exposures from TCR beta sequences and from how often those sequences occurred across donors. Typing coverage differed by locus: A, B, C, DRB1 and DQB1 were typed in about 629-640 donors, DQA1 in roughly 500, DPA1 in 600 to 610, and DPB1 in about 450. Every repertoire in the discovery cohort had been generated on one and the same sequencing platform. On average, 235,054 unique TCR beta nucleotide sequences were sequenced per donor among 350 to 400 genotyped donors of the cohort, with 15% to 20% of those sequences being non-productive. The genetic ancestry cluster associated with self-reported Caucasian donors included approximately 85% of the roughly 360 genotyped donors. Donor age, sex, ethnicity and CMV serostatus were compiled together with the repertoire data. Several DR-DQ haplotypes were handled as single units for association and clustering, since linkage in the cohort was strong. To predict cytomegalovirus infection status, the study combined high-throughput TCR immunosequencing, statistical association of individual TCRs with disease status, and machine learning. The T cell repertoires of 670 or so subjects were profiled by immunosequencing and related to cytomegalovirus serostatus. The paper's findings and limits, for the study overall: When HLA alleles, especially DR and DQ, strongly co-occurred, TCR associations were difficult to assign to individual alleles. V-gene and J-gene trimming of TCR beta chains was associated with a missense DCLRE1C variant in a later genetic analysis, and the association was replicated in an independent cohort. Sequencing depth was assumed to be roughly uniform across donors in the presence/absence analyses, though that assumption may not hold. A later genetic analysis reported fewer N-insertions in productive TCRs among donors in an Asian-associated ancestry cluster than the roughly 720-donor mean. A later analysis associated roughly 17,000 TCR beta sequences with specific HLA alleles at a false discovery rate of 0.05. In a later analysis, most CMV-associated TCR beta chains were found to appear HLA-restricted, with HLA associations seemingly driven largely by CMV exposure. In this cohort, only TCR beta chains were sequenced, and detectable features were limited by the absence of alpha or paired-chain data. Correlated functional status among segregating V segments might reflect linkage disequilibrium, but an unknown experimental factor could not be ruled out. A further reported finding was that TCR beta sequences accurately predicted the HLA-A and HLA-B alleles for most subjects in the first cohort. In a later analysis, HLA-associated TCR beta chains were found to be more clonally expanded and to have lower generation probabilities than equally common non-associated chains. Across donors, most TCR sequences were observed very rarely, whereas some public TCRs were present in many individuals. Because HLA typing was unavailable for some donors at each locus, only the typed subset was used in association tests. A few of the identified cytomegalovirus-associated TCR beta chains were confirmed in vitro to be specific for cytomegalovirus antigens. The classifier was reported to diagnose cytomegalovirus status with high specificity and sensitivity in both the original and validation cohorts. The 87-base-pair reads could not distinguish some IMGT-functional V segments, including TRBV6-2 and TRBV6-3, so those segments were excluded. In an earlier analysis of roughly 500 of the donors, most TCR beta V segments appeared in productive rearrangements about 90% or about 30% of the time, broadly matching IMGT annotations. For the cohort, immune exposure information was limited to CMV serostatus. In a later analysis, the rate of TCR association differed among HLA loci, with DRB1 alleles having the most associated TCRs and HLA-C alleles having the fewest. Because counts were too low, seventeen rarely observed V segments, including chromosome 9 orphons, were excluded from the earlier analysis of around 590 of the donors. In the study, about 150 TCR beta chains were listed as associated with cytomegalovirus. According to a later analysis, parvovirus B19, influenza, CMV and Epstein-Barr virus appeared linked to several top co-occurrence clusters. The authors suggested that the approach could potentially be extended to other disease states and immunological phenotypes. The sequencing pipeline was judged likely to have produced a cluster of highly shared sequence variants as a technical artifact.

As for this clone: Its cognate antigen has yet to be identified. Nothing much larger sits one base from this clone, and base qualities are not available.

From cysteine to phenylalanine, the CDR3 is 15 amino acids long. Of the read, only the CDR3 DNA is kept; its 45 bases are in frame from base 1. The germline V and J ends show losses of 5 bases and 5 bases respectively, and no gene match explains 10 bases of the junction. The germline V gene yields MNHEY for CDR1 and SVGAGI for CDR2. Library generation was performed with the immunoSEQ multiplex PCR assay. The multiplex PCR relied on a mix of 60 forward primers for TCR Vbeta segments and 13 reverse primers for TCR Jbeta segments. The CDR3 region of rearranged TCR beta genes was amplified from genomic DNA by a multiplex PCR assay. Amplified TCR beta libraries were sequenced as 87-base-pair reads on the Illumina HiSeq System. Under the source paper's analysis protocol: Across the 670 or so repertoires, a later analysis counted 60 million to 90 million unique TCR beta chains, around 11 million of which were shared by at least two donors. Raw reads were error-corrected and collapsed into unique sequences by a nearest-neighbor algorithm in which closely related sequences were merged to remove PCR and sequencing errors. To assign V, D and J gene segments, CDR3 sequences were aligned to IMGT reference sequences. For a sequence to be retained, a match of at least six nucleotides was required to both a V gene segment and a J gene segment. Rearrangements were called productive when the CDR3 lacked stop codons and stayed in frame with V and J; all others were non-productive. Following IMGT convention, CDR3 was defined as the stretch from the second conserved V-encoded cysteine up to the conserved J-encoded phenylalanine. In an earlier analysis of some 550 of the donors, sequences lacking an unambiguous match to a single V gene segment were excluded. In an earlier analysis of almost 600 of the donors, a V segment was called functional when productive rearrangements were above 56.7%, and segregating when the standard deviation between donors exceeded 5%. A statistical classification framework was built for diagnosing cytomegalovirus status from the catalog of TCR beta chain sequences. In a later analysis, TCR nucleotide sequences were compared against IMGT/GENE-DB human TR gene sequences so that V and J genes could be assigned. The TCRdist pipeline was used in a later analysis to assign CDR3 sequences and most-parsimonious VDJ recombination scenarios. In a later analysis, each TCR beta chain was defined by its CDR3 amino acid sequence together with its V-gene family, and reads lacking a unique V-gene family were excluded. A later analysis removed roughly 590 highly shared, low-generation-probability nucleotide sequences to deal with suspected cross-contamination and a sequencing artifact. In a later analysis, a clonal expansion index for each public chain was calculated from normalized within-repertoire ranks of inferred template counts. In a later analysis, generation probabilities were computed using a VDJ recombination model fitted to out-of-frame rearrangements, and the results were checked against IGoR. In a later analysis, hypergeometric tests were used to score TCR-TCR, TCR-HLA and TCR-CMV co-occurrence, with a repertoire-size bias correction applied to TCR pairs. In a later analysis, false discovery rates were estimated by permuting HLA or CMV assignments 20 times. In a later analysis, co-occurring TCRs were grouped using DBSCAN, and TCRdist sequence similarity was added for clustering within HLA-allele-positive subsets. For co-occurrence clustering, repertoires with fewer than 30,000 or more than 120,000 public chains were excluded, along with a handful of repertoires with anomalous nucleotide sharing. TCRdb provides this immuneACCESS table in a form limited to in-frame rearrangements. Some clones are lacking; in checked studies, under half of them reflect an unresolved V gene, and why the rest are absent is not known. The V and J calls and clone size were taken over from that table, and D and trimming were inferred from the DNA. The sample includes about 110,000 clones, with around 70% observed a single time. In total, the top ten clones hold around 1.3% of the sample.

The cohort consisted of 600 or so healthy bone marrow donors. At the time of sampling, every cohort member was nominally healthy, though immune exposures that went unrecorded were likely present. The donor tested CMV seronegative and was one of the 352 seronegative cohort members. Each donor provided a peripheral blood sample, and peripheral blood mononuclear cells were used for TCR beta sequencing. The Qiagen DNeasy Blood Extraction Kit was used to extract genomic DNA from the blood cell samples. The chain is assembled from TRBV6-5 and TRBJ2-7, and TRBD2 matches 9 of the central bases. This sequence originates from a man in his forties in good health and CMV-seronegative. The sequenced sample was PBMCs. The DNA sequence is TGTGCCAGCAGTGCGCCGGGACTAGCTTTCCACGAGCAGTACTTC. Its translation is CASSAPGLAFHEQYF.